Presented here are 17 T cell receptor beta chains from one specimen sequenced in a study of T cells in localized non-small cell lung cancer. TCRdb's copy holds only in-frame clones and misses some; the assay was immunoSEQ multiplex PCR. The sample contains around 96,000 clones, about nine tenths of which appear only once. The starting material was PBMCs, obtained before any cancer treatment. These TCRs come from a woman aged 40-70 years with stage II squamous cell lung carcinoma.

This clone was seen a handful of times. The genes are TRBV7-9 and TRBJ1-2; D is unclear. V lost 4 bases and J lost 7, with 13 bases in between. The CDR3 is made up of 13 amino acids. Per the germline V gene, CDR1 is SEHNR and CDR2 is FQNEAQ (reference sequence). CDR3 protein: CASSYPLEGGYTF. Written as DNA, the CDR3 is TGTGCCAGCAGCTACCCCCTAGAAGGTGGCTACACCTTC.

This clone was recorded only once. CDR3 nucleotide sequence: TGTGCCAGCAGTCGAGGACAGGGAAACTACGAGCAGTACTTC. This sequence encodes CASSRGQGNYEQYF. The rearrangement uses TRBV5-5 and TRBJ2-7; 8 nucleotides agree with TRBD1. The CDR3 sequence is 14 residues long. Germline V CDR1 and CDR2: SGHKS, YYEKEE (reference sequence). Losses at the gene ends were 5 bases for V and 3 bases for J; bases not matched to a gene: 7. Variable domain in full (rest from reference TRBV5-5 and TRBJ2-7): DAGVTQSPTHLIKTRGQQVTLRCSPISGHKSVSWYQQVLGQGPQFIFQYYEKEERGRGNFPDRFSARQFPNYSSELNVNALLLGDSALYLCASSRGQGNYEQYFGPGTRLTVT.

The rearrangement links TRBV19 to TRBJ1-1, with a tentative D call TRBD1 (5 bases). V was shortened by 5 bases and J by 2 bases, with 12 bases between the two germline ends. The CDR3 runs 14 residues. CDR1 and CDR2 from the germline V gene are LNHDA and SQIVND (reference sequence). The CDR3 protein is CASSRPDINTEAFF. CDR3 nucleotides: TGTGCCAGTAGTCGTCCGGACATCAACACTGAAGCTTTCTTT.

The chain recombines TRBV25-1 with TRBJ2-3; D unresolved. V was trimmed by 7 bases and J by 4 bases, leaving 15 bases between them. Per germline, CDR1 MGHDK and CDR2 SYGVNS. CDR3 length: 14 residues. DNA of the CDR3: TGTGCCAGCAATCCCTACCCGGGCCCAGATACGCAGTATTTT. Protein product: CASNPYPGPDTQYF.

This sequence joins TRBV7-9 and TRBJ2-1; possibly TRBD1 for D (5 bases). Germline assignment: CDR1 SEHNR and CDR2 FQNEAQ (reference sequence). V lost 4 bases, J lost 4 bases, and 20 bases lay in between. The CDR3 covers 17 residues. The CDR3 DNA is TGTGCCAGCAGCTCCGTGGCACAGGTGACTTTTTACAATGAGCAGTTCTTC. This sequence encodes CASSSVAQVTFYNEQFF. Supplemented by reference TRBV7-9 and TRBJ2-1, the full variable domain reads DTGVSQNPRHKITKRGQNVTFRCDPISEHNRLYWYRQTLGQGPEFLTYFQNEAQLEKSRLLSDRFSAERPKGSFSTLEIQRTEQGDSAMYLCASSSVAQVTFYNEQFFGPGTRLTVL.

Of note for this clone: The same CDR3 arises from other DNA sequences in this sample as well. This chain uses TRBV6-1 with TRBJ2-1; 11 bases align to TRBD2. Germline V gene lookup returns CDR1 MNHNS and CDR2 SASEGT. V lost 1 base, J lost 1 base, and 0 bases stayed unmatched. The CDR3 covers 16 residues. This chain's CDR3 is CASSEVAGGSYNEQFF. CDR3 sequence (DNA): TGTGCCAGCAGTGAAGTAGCGGGAGGGTCCTACAATGAGCAGTTCTTC.

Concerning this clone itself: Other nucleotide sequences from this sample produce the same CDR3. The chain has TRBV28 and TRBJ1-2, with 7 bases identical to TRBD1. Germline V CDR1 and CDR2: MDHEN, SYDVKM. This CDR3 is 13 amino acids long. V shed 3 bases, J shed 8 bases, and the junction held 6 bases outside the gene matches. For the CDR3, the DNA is TGTGCCAGCAGTTTGGGTCAGGGGGGCGGCTACACCTTC. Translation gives CASSLGQGGGYTF.

The CDR3 nucleotides read TGTGCCAGTAGTATGTCTACCGGGACCCCGAATCAGCCCCAGCATTTT. It encodes CASSMSTGTPNQPQHF. The chain uses TRBV19 and TRBJ1-5; D might be TRBD1 (5 bases). The CDR3 is made up of 16 amino acids. The V gene lost 3 bases and the J gene lost 4 bases, with 16 bases spanning the gap. The germline V gene encodes CDR1 LNHDA and CDR2 SQIVND (reference sequence).

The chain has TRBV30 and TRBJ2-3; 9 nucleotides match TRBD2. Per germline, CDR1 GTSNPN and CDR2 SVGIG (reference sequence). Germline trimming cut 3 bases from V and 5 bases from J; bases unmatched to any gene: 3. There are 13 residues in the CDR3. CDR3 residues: CAWSVAGVDTQYF. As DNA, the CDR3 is TGTGCCTGGAGCGTAGCGGGAGTAGATACGCAGTATTTT. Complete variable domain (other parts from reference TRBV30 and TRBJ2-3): SQTIHQWPATLVQPVGSPLSLECTVEGTSNPNLYWYRQAAGRGLQLLFYSVGIGQISSEVPQNLSASRPQDRQFILSSKKLLLSDSGFYLCAWSVAGVDTQYFGPGTRLTVL.

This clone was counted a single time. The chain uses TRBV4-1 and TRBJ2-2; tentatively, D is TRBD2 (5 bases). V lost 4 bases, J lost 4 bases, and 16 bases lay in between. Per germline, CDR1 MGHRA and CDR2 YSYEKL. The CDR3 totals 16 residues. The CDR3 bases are TGCGCCAGCAGCCCCCGCGAGGGTGCTGGCACCGGGGAGCTGTTTTTT. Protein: CASSPREGAGTGELFF.

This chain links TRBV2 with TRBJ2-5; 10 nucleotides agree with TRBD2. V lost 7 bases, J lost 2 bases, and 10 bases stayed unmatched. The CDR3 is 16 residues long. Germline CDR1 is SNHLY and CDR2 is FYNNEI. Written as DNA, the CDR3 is TGTGCCAGCAATCCGAGGGCTAGCGGGAGACAAGAGACCCAGTACTTC. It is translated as CASNPRASGRQETQYF.

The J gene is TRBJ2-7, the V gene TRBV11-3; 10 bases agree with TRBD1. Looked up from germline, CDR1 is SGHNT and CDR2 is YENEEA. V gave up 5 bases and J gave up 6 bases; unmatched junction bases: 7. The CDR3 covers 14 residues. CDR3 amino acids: CASSRQGARGEQYF. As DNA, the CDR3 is TGTGCCAGCAGCAGACAGGGGGCGCGGGGCGAGCAGTACTTC.

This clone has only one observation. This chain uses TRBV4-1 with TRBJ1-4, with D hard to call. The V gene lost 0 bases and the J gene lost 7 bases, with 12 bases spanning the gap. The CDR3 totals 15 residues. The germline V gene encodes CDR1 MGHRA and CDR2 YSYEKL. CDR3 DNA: TGCGCCAGCAGCCAAGAGGCATCTTGGGGTGAAAAACTGTTTTTT. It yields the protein CASSQEASWGEKLFF.

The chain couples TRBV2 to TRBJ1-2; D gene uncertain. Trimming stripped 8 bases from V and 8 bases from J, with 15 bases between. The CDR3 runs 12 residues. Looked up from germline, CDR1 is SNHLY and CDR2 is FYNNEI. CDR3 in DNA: TGTGCCAGCGAGGAAGGGATGGGCGGCTACACCTTC. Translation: CASEEGMGGYTF.

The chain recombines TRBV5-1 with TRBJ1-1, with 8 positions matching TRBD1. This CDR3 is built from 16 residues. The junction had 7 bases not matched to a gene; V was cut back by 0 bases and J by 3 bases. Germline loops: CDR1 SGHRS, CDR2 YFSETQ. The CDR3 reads CASSLDGQGLDTEAFF. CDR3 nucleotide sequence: TGCGCCAGCAGCTTGGATGGACAGGGTTTGGACACTGAAGCTTTCTTT.

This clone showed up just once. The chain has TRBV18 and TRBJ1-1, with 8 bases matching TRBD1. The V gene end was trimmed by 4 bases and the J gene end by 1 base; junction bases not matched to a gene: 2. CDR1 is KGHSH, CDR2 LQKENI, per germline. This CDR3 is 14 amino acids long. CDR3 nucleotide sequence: TGTGCCAGCTCACTCGGACAGGGGAACACTGAAGCTTTCTTT. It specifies CASSLGQGNTEAFF.

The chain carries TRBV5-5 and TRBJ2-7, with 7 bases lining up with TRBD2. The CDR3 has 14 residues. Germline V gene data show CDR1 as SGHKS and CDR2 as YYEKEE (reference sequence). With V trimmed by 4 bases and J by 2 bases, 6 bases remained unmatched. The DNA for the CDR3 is TGTGCCAGCAGCCGGTCGGGGGGACCCTACGAGCAGTACTTC. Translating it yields CASSRSGGPYEQYF.